These T cell receptor beta chains were read from a single sample in a study of T-cell reconstitution after alpha-beta-depleted transplantation in children. TCRdb re-called the PCR reads with MiXCR, one entry per CDR3 protein. Found here are under 350,000 distinct CDR3 sequences, approximately 9.6% of them singletons; the top ten hold roughly a tenth. The source was PBMCs from the stem cell graft donor, collected from the stem cell graft. All receptors come from a human donor who donated a stem cell graft to a child with SCID. Each CDR3 is given without its conserved first and last residue.

TRBV20-1 | SARPDRSSYNSPLH
TRBV18 | ASSPRAGGSPESGNTIY
TRBV5-1 | ASSRGQGNTEAF
TRBV12-3/TRBV12-4 | ASNFGSGDTIY
TRBV10-3 | AITAGMDNEQF
TRBV5-6 | ASSSLGGSTDTQY
TRBV12-3/TRBV12-4 | ASRIRGPQETQY
TRBV4-1 | ASSQAGGHQQGRPYEQY
TRBV7-3 | ASSLDSSYNEQF
TRBV9 | ASRPGGRNTEAF
TRBV3-1 | ASSQEGQPFTYNSPLH
TRBV7-2 | ASSLGLTQVSQY
TRBV29-1 | SASVAGGNTIY
TRBV5-1 | ASSLAMGQEETQY
TRBV7-2 | ASSLGPGQLYEQY
TRBV6-1 | ASSRSDRAAQETQY
TRBV10-3 | ASGPKDLSTQY
TRBV5-6 | ASSSPGQDATGELF
TRBV10-3 | ATTDGAGGTDTQY
TRBV12-3/TRBV12-4 | ASSPYSSTNEKLF
TRBV12-3/TRBV12-4 | ASSSGTSDLDEQF
TRBV20-1 | SARVRQGAYEQY
TRBV3-1 | ASSKDSGVDTEAF
TRBV20-1 | SVRGRAGGNNEQF